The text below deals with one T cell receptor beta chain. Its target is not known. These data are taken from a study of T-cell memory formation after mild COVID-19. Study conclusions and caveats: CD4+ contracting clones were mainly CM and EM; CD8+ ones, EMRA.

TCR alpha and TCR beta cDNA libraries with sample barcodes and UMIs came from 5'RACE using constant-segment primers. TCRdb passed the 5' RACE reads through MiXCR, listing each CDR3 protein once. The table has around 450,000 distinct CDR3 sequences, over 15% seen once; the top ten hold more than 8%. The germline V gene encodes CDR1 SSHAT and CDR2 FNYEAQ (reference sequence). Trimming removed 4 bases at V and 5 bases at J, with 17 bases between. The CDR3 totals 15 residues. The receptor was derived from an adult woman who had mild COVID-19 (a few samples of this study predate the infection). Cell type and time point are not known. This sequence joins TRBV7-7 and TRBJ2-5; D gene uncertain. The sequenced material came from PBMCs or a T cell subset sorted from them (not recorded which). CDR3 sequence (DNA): TGTGCCAGCAGCTCATCCTTTAACCCTGGGGAGACCCAGTACTTC. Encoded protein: CASSSSFNPGETQYF.